This TCR beta chain was identified in a study of regulatory T cells (dated by TCRdb to 2016 to 2019). In the study overall: T-cell receptor beta repertoires of sorted regulatory, conventional CD4+ and CD8+ T cells were compared between CD3G-deficient patients and healthy controls. Overall study outcomes, separate from this receptor: CD8+ T cells from patients showed a nonsignificant trend toward lower Shannon entropy than control CD8+ cells. Repertoires from patients had restricted unique TRB V-J pairs and skewed V and J gene usage, with the strongest effect in regulatory T cells.

Evidence of autoimmunity was found in all CD3G-deficient patients, and more severe autoimmunity was observed in two of the patients. Patients ranged from 2 to 39 years of age at testing and had reduced naive and increased memory CD4+ and CD8+ T-cell proportions. More than 5 individuals with CD3G deficiency made up the patient group. An international network of physicians spanning the United States, Europe and Asia provided the patient samples and clinical data. Ficoll density separation was used to isolate peripheral blood mononuclear cells. CD3+ CD8+ CD4- T cells were isolated on a FACSAria cell sorter. A remark on this clone: Its antigen is currently not known. No much larger clone is present one base from it, and per-base qualities are unavailable.

V gives up 4 bases and J gives up 0 bases, and the segment between their germline ends measures 8 bases. CDR1 and CDR2, per the germline V gene, are SQVTM and ANQGSEA. The CDR3 holds 13 amino acids from the cysteine to the phenylalanine. Only the CDR3 part of the read is kept: 39 bases, read in frame from the first base. The multiplex PCR relied on 52 forward TRBV primers and 13 reverse TRBJ primers, and amplification bias was corrected through assay-based and computational methods. Within the immunoSEQ assay, multiplex PCR amplified rearranged TRB loci from genomic DNA. An Illumina HiSeq platform was used to sequence the TRB amplicons. The published analysis was carried out like this. Raw sequences were error-filtered and aligned to reference gene sequences by custom algorithms and were subsequently analyzed with the immunoSEQ online tools. Frequencies of productive and nonproductive TRB rearrangements were assessed among unique sequences as well as among total sequences. Assessment of potential self-reactivity relied on the hydrophobicity of positions 6 and 7 in the TRB CDR3, along with their amino acid composition. Groups were compared by t tests, Mann-Whitney tests or two-way ANOVA performed in Prism software. TCRdb limited this immuneACCESS table to in-frame rearrangements with V and J called. A share of clones is missing; checked studies link under half to unresolved V genes, and the rest is unexplained. That table supplies the V and J calls and clone size; D and trimming were determined from the DNA. Counted in this sample were some 17,000 clones; about 92% of them appeared once. The ten largest clones represent approximately 30% of the sample.

The receptor comes from a person aged 18 to 35 with CD3G deficiency. Source material: CD8+ T cells sorted from blood. The chain employs TRBV29-1 and TRBJ2-3; the D gene is possibly TRBD1 or TRBD2, each agreeing over 5 bases. The bases are TGCAGCGTTGTTGGGGGTAGCACAGATACGCAGTATTTT. Its translation is CSVVGGSTDTQYF.